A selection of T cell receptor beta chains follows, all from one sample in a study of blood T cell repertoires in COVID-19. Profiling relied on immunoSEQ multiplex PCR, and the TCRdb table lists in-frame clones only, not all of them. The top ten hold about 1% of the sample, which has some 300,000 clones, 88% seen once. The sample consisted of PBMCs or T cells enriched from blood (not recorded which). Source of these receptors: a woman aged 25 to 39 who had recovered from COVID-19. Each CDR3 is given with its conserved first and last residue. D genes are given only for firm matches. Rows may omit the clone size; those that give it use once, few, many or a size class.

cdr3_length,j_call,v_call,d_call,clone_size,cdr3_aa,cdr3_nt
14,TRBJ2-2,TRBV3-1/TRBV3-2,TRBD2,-,CASSSGRGTGELFF,TGTGCCAGCTCTAGCGGGAGGGGGACCGGGGAGCTGTTTTTT
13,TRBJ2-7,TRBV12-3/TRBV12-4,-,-,CASSLGELYEQYF,TGTGCCAGCAGTTTAGGGGAGCTCTACGAGCAGTACTTC
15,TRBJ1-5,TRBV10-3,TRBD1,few,CAISGQGTSNQPQHF,TGTGCCATCAGTGGACAGGGTACTAGCAATCAGCCCCAGCATTTT
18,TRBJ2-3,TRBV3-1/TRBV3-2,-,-,CASKSASPRRGRTDTQYF,TGTGCCAGCAAAAGCGCCTCCCCAAGGAGGGGTAGGACAGATACGCAGTATTTT
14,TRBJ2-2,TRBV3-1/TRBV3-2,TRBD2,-,CASKLAGLTGELFF,TGTGCCAGCAAACTAGCGGGGCTTACCGGGGAGCTGTTTTTT
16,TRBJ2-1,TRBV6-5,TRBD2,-,CASSSRLAGGPDEQFF,TGTGCCAGCAGTTCCCGACTAGCGGGAGGGCCTGATGAGCAGTTCTTC
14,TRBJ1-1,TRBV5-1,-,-,CASSPNGGVSEAFF,TGCGCCAGCAGCCCTAATGGGGGGGTCTCTGAAGCTTTCTTT
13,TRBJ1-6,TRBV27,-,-,CASTNRYNSPLHF,TGTGCCAGCACGAACAGATATAATTCACCCCTCCACTTT
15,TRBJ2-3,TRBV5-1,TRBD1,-,CASSLTGGRADTQYF,TGCGCCAGCAGCTTGACAGGGGGCAGGGCAGATACGCAGTATTTT
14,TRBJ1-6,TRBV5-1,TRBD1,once,CASSGGQVASPLHF,TGCGCCAGCAGCGGGGGACAGGTCGCCTCACCCCTCCACTTT
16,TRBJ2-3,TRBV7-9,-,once,CASSFSVEDSTDTQYF,TGTGCCAGCAGCTTTTCCGTAGAGGATAGCACAGATACGCAGTATTTT
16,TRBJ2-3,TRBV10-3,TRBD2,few,CAISEGLAGVTDTQYF,TGTGCCATCAGTGAGGGACTAGCGGGGGTCACAGATACGCAGTATTTT
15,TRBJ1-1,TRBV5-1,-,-,CASSLRRGYNTEAFF,TGCGCCAGCAGCTTGAGGAGGGGTTATAACACTGAAGCTTTCTTT
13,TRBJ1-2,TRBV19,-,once,CATVDATWSGYTF,TGTGCCACCGTAGACGCAACCTGGAGTGGCTACACCTTC
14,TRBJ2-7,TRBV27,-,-,CASSFLAGSYEQYF,TGTGCCAGCAGTTTCCTAGCTGGTTCCTACGAGCAGTACTTC
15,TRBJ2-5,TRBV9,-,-,CASSVEGAGQETQYF,TGTGCCAGCAGCGTAGAAGGGGCGGGACAAGAGACCCAGTACTTC
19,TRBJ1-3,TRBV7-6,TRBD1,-,CASSLAHNRGSRPGNTIYF,TGTGCCAGCAGCTTAGCGCATAACAGGGGATCACGTCCGGGAAACACCATATATTTT
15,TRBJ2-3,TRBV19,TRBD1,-,CASSIGTGGADTQYF,TGTGCCAGTAGTATAGGGACAGGGGGCGCGGATACGCAGTATTTT
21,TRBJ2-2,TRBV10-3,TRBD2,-,CAISEVAPAIAGGPDTGELFF,TGTGCCATCAGTGAAGTAGCGCCCGCGATCGCGGGAGGGCCGGACACCGGGGAGCTGTTTTTT
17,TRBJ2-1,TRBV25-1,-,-,CASSATLTPYVYNEQFF,TGTGCCAGCAGTGCAACCCTAACGCCATACGTTTACAATGAGCAGTTCTTC
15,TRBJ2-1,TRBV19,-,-,CASSTGRAHPGEQFF,TGTGCCAGTAGTACCGGGCGGGCCCATCCGGGTGAGCAGTTCTTC
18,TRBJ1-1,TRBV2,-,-,CASASPGRGAQTGTEAFF,TGTGCCAGCGCCTCCCCGGGCAGGGGCGCCCAGACGGGCACTGAAGCTTTCTTT
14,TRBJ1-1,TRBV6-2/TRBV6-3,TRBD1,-,CASSYRDRVTEAFF,TGTGCCAGCAGTTATAGGGACAGGGTCACTGAAGCTTTCTTT
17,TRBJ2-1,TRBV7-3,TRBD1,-,CASSLTLDRGVYNEQFF,TGTGCCAGCAGCTTAACCTTGGACAGGGGGGTATACAATGAGCAGTTCTTC
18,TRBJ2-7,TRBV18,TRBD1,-,CASSLLKTGDIGPYEQYF,TGTGCCAGCTCACTTCTGAAGACAGGGGACATTGGTCCCTACGAGCAGTACTTC
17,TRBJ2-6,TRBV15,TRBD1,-,CATSQKFQGAGANVLTF,TGTGCCACCAGCCAAAAATTCCAGGGGGCTGGGGCCAACGTCCTGACTTTC
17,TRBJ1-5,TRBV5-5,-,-,CASSPATGGRGNQPQHF,TGTGCCAGCAGCCCTGCGACGGGGGGAAGAGGCAATCAGCCCCAGCATTTT
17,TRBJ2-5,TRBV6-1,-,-,CASSEIPLGGRIETQYF,TGTGCCAGCAGTGAAATCCCCTTGGGGGGACGGATTGAGACCCAGTACTTC
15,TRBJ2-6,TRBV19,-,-,CASSKQTGGANVLTF,TGTGCCAGTAGTAAACAGACAGGTGGGGCCAACGTCCTGACTTTC
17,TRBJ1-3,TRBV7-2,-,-,CASSPGRWGRTGNTIYF,TGTGCCAGCAGCCCAGGGCGGTGGGGAAGAACTGGAAACACCATATATTTT
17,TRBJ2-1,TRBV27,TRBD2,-,CASSLPGGSGGAGEQFF,TGTGCCAGCAGTCTCCCCGGAGGGAGCGGGGGGGCGGGGGAGCAGTTCTTC
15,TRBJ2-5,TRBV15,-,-,CATSRVSRVQETQYF,TGTGCCACCAGCAGAGTGTCTCGCGTCCAAGAGACCCAGTACTTC
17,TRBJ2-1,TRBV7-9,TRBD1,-,CASSLGFGGQGAVEQFF,TGTGCCAGCAGCTTAGGATTCGGGGGACAGGGGGCGGTGGAGCAGTTCTTC
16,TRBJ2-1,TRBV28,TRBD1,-,CASSPNTDREYNEQFF,TGTGCCAGCAGTCCTAACACAGACAGGGAGTACAATGAGCAGTTCTTC
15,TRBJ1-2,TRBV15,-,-,CATSRDLTGYYGYTF,TGTGCCACCAGCAGAGATCTTACAGGATACTATGGCTACACCTTC
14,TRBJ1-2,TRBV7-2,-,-,CASSHYGVTYGYTF,TGTGCCAGCAGCCATTACGGGGTTACCTATGGCTACACCTTC
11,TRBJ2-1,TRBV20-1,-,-,CSAPVYNEQFF,TGCAGTGCCCCCGTTTACAATGAGCAGTTCTTC
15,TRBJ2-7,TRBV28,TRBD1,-,CASSSNGQASYEQYF,TGTGCCAGCAGTTCCAACGGACAGGCCTCCTACGAGCAGTACTTC
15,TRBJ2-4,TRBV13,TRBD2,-,CASSSAGGSKNIQYF,TGTGCCAGCAGTTCAGCGGGGGGGTCCAAAAACATTCAGTACTTC
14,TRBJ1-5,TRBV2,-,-,CASSAGWGERPQHF,TGTGCCAGCAGTGCAGGGTGGGGGGAAAGGCCCCAGCATTTT
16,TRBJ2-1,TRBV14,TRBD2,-,CASSSLAGGGYNEQFF,TGTGCCAGCAGCTCTTTAGCGGGAGGAGGGTACAATGAGCAGTTCTTC
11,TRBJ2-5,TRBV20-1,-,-,CSAEFGETQYF,TGCAGCGCGGAGTTCGGGGAGACCCAGTACTTC
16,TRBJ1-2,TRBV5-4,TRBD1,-,CASSLTSTGTLLGYTF,TGTGCCAGCAGCTTGACTTCGACAGGGACCCTTCTGGGCTACACCTTC
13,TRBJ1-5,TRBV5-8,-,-,CASSLDMFQPQHF,TGTGCCAGCAGCTTGGACATGTTTCAGCCCCAGCATTTT
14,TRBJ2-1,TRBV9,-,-,CASSVGTAYNEQFF,TGTGCCAGCAGCGTAGGGACAGCCTACAATGAGCAGTTCTTC
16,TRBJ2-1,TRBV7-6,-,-,CASSLNPLWGVNEQFF,TGTGCCAGCAGCTTAAACCCCCTGTGGGGGGTGAATGAGCAGTTCTTC
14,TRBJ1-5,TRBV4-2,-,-,CASSPDSPNQPQHF,TGTGCCAGCAGCCCGGACAGCCCTAATCAGCCCCAGCATTTT
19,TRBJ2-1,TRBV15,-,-,CATSREAGQGLGSYNEQFF,TGTGCCACCAGCAGAGAGGCGGGGCAGGGTTTAGGATCCTACAATGAGCAGTTCTTC
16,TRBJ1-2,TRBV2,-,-,CASGVRVRRSFYGYTF,TGTGCCAGCGGAGTGAGGGTTCGGAGATCATTCTATGGCTACACCTTC
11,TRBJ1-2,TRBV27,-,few,CASRGREGYTF,TGTGCCAGCAGGGGGCGGGAAGGCTACACCTTC
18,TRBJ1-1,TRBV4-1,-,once,CASSQETPLGVENTEAFF,TGCGCCAGCAGCCAAGAGACCCCACTGGGAGTGGAGAACACTGAAGCTTTCTTT
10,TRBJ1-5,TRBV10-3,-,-,CATGRQPQHF,TGTGCCACCGGGAGGCAGCCCCAGCATTTT
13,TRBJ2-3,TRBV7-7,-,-,CASSLGYTDTQYF,TGTGCTAGCAGCTTAGGCTACACAGATACGCAGTATTTT
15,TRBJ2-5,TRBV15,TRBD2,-,CATSRGEGGSETQYF,TGTGCCACCAGCAGAGGGGAGGGAGGGTCGGAGACCCAGTACTTC
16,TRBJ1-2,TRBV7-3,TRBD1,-,CASSLIGGQGVGGYTF,TGTGCCAGCAGCTTAATCGGCGGACAGGGCGTTGGTGGCTACACCTTC